This TCR beta chain was found in a study of blood T cell repertoires in COVID-19. Some clones are missing from TCRdb's copy, which holds only in-frame ones; the method was immunoSEQ multiplex PCR. The sample includes around 360,000 clones, roughly 86% of them seen just once. The V and J ends lost 1 base and 4 bases, in that order; junction bases with no gene match: 2. Germline CDR1 and CDR2: LNHNV and YYDKDF (reference sequence). The CDR3 sequence is 14 residues long. Concerning this clone: The same CDR3 can be traced to other DNA sequences in this sample.

Cohorts were based on clinical histories the participants reported. This TCR was sampled from a man aged 35 to 55 in a cohort exposed to, infected with or recovered from COVID-19 (not recorded which). The sequencing input was PBMCs or T cells enriched from blood (not recorded which). The chain has TRBV15 and TRBJ2-7; 9 nucleotides line up with TRBD2. The DNA for the CDR3 is TGTGCCACCAGCAGAGTTGGACTAGCGTACGAGCAGTACTTC. Residues: CATSRVGLAYEQYF.